This section outlines one TCR beta chain sequence together with its context. Its target is not known. Looked up from germline, CDR1 is SEHNR and CDR2 is FQNEAQ (reference sequence). CDR3 size: 15 residues. Trimming took off 5 bases at V and 7 bases at J, with 15 bases between the two ends. Study-level results: The larger cohort examined one V-J beta rearrangement, not whole repertoires. Tumor Tregs overlapped most with tumor, then blood, naive CD4+ cells.

Naive CD4+ T cells were purified with Tregs depleted by CD25. Full-length variable regions came from constant-region reverse primers plus semi-nested Nested Universal Primer A PCR. One entry per CDR3 protein results from TCRdb running MiXCR on the 5' RACE reads. The sample lists 60,000 to 65,000 distinct CDR3 sequences; almost 30% were seen once. The chain recombines TRBV7-9 with TRBJ1-6; weak D call: TRBD1 (5 bases). The sequence derives from a female donor with breast cancer. Material: tumor-infiltrating naive CD4+ T cells sorted from the breast tumor. Subset defined: naive CD4+ T cells, CD4+CD45RA+CD25-. The CDR3 spells CASSPRRDGNSPLHF. The CDR3 nucleotides are TGTGCCAGCAGCCCCCGGCGGGACGGGAATTCACCCCTCCACTTT.